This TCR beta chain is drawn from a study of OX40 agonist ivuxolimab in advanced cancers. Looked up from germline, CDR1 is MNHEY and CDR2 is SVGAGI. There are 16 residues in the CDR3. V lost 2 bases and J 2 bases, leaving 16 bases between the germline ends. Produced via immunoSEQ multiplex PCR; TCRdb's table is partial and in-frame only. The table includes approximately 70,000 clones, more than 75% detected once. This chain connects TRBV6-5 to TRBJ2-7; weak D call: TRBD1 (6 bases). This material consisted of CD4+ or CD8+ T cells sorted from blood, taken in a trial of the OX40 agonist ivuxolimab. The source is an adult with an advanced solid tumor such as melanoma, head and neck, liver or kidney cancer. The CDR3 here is CASSYKQGWGPYEQYF. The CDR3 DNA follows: TGTGCCAGCAGTTACAAACAGGGATGGGGGCCCTACGAGCAGTACTTC.